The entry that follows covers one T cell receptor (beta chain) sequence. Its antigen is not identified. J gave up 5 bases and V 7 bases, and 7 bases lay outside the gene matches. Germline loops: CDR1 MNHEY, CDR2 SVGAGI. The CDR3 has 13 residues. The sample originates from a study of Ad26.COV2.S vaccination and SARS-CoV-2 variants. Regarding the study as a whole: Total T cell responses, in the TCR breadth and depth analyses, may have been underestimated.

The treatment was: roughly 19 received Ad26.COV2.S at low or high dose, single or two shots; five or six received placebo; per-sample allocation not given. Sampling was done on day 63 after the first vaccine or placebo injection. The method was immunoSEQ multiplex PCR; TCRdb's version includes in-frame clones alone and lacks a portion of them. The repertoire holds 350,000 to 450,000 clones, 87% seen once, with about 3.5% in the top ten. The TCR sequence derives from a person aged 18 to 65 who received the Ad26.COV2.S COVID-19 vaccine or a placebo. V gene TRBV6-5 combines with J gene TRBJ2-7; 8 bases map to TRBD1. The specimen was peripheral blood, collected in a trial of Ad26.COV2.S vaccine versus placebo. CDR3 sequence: CASNPRGQDEQYF. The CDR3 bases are TGTGCCAGCAACCCCAGGGGGCAGGACGAGCAGTACTTC.